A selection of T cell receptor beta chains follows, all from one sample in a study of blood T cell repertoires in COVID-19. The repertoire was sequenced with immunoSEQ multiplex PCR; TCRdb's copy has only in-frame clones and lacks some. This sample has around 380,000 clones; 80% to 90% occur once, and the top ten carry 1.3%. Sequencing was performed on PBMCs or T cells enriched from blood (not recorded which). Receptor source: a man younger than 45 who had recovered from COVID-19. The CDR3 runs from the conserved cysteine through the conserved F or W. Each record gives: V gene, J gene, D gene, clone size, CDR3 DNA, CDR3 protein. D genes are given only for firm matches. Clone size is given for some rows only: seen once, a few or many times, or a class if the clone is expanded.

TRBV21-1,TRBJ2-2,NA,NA,TGTGCAAGAGGGGGGGCCCCGAACACCGGGGAGCTGTTTTTT,CARGGAPNTGELFF
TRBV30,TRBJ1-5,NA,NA,TGTGCCTGGACCCAGGGAGGACCCCAGCATTTT,CAWTQGGPQHF
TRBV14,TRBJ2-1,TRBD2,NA,TGTGCCAGCAGCCACTCGTTTCTAGCGGGGGTTCACAATGAGCAGTTCTTC,CASSHSFLAGVHNEQFF
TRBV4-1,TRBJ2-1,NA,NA,TGCGCCAGCAGCCAACTAGCCCCCAATGAGCAGTTCTTC,CASSQLAPNEQFF
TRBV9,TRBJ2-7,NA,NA,TGTGCCAGCAGCGGGGGGGACAGTACCTACGAGCAGTACTTC,CASSGGDSTYEQYF
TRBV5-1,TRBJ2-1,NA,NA,TGCGCCAGCAGCCTGGAGGCCGGGTGGGGAGTCAATGAGCAGTTCTTC,CASSLEAGWGVNEQFF
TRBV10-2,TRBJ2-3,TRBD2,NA,TGCGCCAGCAGCGGGGGGGCCGTAGATACGCAGTATTTT,CASSGGAVDTQYF
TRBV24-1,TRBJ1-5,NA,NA,TGTGCCACCAGTGATCCGGCAGGGAGGGGGTCAAGGTTTCAGCCCCAGCATTTT,CATSDPAGRGSRFQPQHF
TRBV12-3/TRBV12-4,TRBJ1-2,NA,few,TGTGCCAGCAGTTTACGGGATGGCTACACCTTC,CASSLRDGYTF
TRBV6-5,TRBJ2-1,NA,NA,TGTGCCAGCAGTACCGCTAGCAGGCATGAGCAGTTCTTC,CASSTASRHEQFF
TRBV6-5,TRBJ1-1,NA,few,TGTGCCAGCAAGCGGTATGTGAACACTGAAGCTTTCTTT,CASKRYVNTEAFF
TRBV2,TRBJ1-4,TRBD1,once,TGTGCCAGCAGTGAATCCGGGACAGTTAATGAAAAACTGTTTTTT,CASSESGTVNEKLFF
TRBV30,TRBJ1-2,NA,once,TGTGCCTGGAGCGTCGAGTCGAACTATGGCTACACCTTC,CAWSVESNYGYTF
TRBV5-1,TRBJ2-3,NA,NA,TGCGCCAGCAGCTTGGGGTCTGAAGCAACGCAGTATTTT,CASSLGSEATQYF
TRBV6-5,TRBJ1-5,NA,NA,TGTGCCAGCAGACGACAGCCTTGGGGCAATCAGCCCCAGCATTTT,CASRRQPWGNQPQHF
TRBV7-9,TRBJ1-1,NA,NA,TGTGCCAGCAGCGAACAGGGAACTGAAGCTTTCTTT,CASSEQGTEAFF
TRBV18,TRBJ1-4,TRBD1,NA,TGTGCCAGCTCACCCCGGACAGGGAGGGATGAAAAACTGTTTTTT,CASSPRTGRDEKLFF
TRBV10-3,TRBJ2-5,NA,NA,TGTGCCATCAGTGAGACCCCACAGCTGATAACCCAGTACTTC,CAISETPQLITQYF
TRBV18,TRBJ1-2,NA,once,TGTGCCAGCTCACTTGGGCGTTCTGGCTATGGCTACACCTTC,CASSLGRSGYGYTF
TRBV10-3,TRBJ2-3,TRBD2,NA,TGTGCCGCCCAGACTAGCGGGGGGGGAGATACGCAGTATTTT,CAAQTSGGGDTQYF
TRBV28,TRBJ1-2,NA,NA,TGTGCCAGCGGGAGTTTAGCGGGCTACACCTTC,CASGSLAGYTF
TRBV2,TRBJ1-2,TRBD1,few,TGTGCCAGGGCGACAGGGATAGATGGCTACACCTTC,CARATGIDGYTF